This TCR beta chain originates from a study of blood T cell repertoires in COVID-19. Everyone who took part was roughly 18 to 90 years old, and they came from about 25 US areas. Participants' own reports of clinical history determined their cohort assignment. Symptom resolution, clearance, or two negative PCRs marked donors in Cohort 3 as recovered. As handled by the study authors: Reference gene primer amplification in the assay estimated nucleated cell counts. Some clones are missing from TCRdb's copy, which holds only in-frame ones; the method was immunoSEQ multiplex PCR. V and J calls and clone size are given by that table; D and trimming were obtained from the DNA. The sample has approximately 330,000 clones; roughly 91% are singletons. The CDR3 consists of 13 residues. With 3 bases clipped from V and 6 bases from J, the junction kept 5 bases outside the gene matches. Per the germline V gene, CDR1 is SGHVS and CDR2 is FQNEAQ.

The specimen was PBMCs or T cells enriched from blood (not recorded which). The source is a woman in her twenties or thirties who had recovered from COVID-19. The gene calls are TRBV7-8 and TRBJ2-7; 7 positions agree with TRBD1. The CDR3 DNA sequence: TGTGCCAGCAGCTTCACAGGGGTAGGCGAGCAGTACTTC. It translates to CASSFTGVGEQYF.